This TCR beta chain was found in a study of beta chain features in type 1 diabetes. The germline V gene has CDR1 MNHEY and CDR2 SMNVEV (reference sequence). With 9 bases removed from V and 2 bases from J, the gap between germline ends came to 14 bases. CDR3 length equals 14 residues. CD45RO/CCR7/CD25/CD127/CD95/CD27 separated CD4+ naive, central memory, regulatory and stem cell-like memory cells by sorting. Expressed TCRB transcripts were sequenced after all isolated RNA was converted to cDNA. Sequenced by immunoSEQ multiplex PCR; TCRdb stores in-frame clones only, minus some. The table lists about 900,000 clones, about 17% of them singletons, with 0.023% in the top ten.

This chain links TRBV27 with TRBJ2-1, with D tentatively TRBD2 (6 bases). This clonotype was sampled from a woman aged 18-29 years in good health. The source material was naive CD4+ T cells from blood. The CDR3 bases are TGTGCCAGTCAGGGACTCTCACCCTACAATGAGCAGTTCTTC. Its protein is CASQGLSPYNEQFF.